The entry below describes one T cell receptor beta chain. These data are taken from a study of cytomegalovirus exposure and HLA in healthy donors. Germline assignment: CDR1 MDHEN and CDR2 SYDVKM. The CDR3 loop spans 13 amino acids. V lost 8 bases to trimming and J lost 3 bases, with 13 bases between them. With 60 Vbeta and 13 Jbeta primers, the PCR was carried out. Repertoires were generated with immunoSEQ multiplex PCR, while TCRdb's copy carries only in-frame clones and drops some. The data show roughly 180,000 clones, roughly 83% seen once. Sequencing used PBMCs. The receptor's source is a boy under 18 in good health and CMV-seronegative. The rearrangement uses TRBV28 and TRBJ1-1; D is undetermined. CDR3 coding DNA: TGTGCCAGCGGTAAAGCCCGCCACACTGAAGCTTTCTTT. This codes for CASGKARHTEAFF.